This T cell receptor (beta chain) originates from a study of cytomegalovirus exposure and HLA in healthy donors. Both 60 Vbeta primers and 13 Jbeta primers went into the PCR. TCRdb's table, derived via immunoSEQ multiplex PCR, lists solely in-frame clones and lacks some. The sample carries 150,000 to 200,000 clones, roughly three quarters recorded once. The CDR3 consists of 19 residues. Trimming at V came to 3 bases and at J to 1 base, leaving 12 bases not matched to a gene. The germline CDR1 and CDR2 sequences are SGHRS and YFSETQ. The sequence derives from a male donor in good health and CMV-seronegative. The sequenced sample consisted of PBMCs. The V gene is TRBV5-1, the J gene TRBJ2-3, with 12 bases that match TRBD2. The CDR3 loop is CASSYGLAGTLRGTDTQYF. The CDR3 bases are TGCGCCAGCAGCTACGGACTAGCGGGAACCCTGAGGGGCACAGATACGCAGTATTTT. The full variable domain, its missing parts supplied by reference TRBV5-1 and TRBJ2-3, is KAGVTQTPRYLIKTRGQQVTLSCSPISGHRSVSWYQQTPGQGLQFLFEYFSETQRNKGNFPGRFSGRQFSNSRSEMNVSTLELGDSALYLCASSYGLAGTLRGTDTQYFGPGTRLTVL.